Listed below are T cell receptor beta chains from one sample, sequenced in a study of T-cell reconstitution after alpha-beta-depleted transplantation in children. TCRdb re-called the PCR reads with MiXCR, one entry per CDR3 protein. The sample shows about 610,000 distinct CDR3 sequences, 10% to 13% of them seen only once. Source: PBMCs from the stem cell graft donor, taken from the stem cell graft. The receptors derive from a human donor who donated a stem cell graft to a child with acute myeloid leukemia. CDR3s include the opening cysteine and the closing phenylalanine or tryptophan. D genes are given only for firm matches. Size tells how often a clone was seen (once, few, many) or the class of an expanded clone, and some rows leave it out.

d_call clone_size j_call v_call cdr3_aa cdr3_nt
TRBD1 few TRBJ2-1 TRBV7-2 CASSRGTGELGNEQFF TGTGCCAGCAGCCGAGGGACAGGGGAATTGGGCAATGAGCAGTTCTTC
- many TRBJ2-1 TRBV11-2 CASRSRDFPFDEQFF TGTGCCAGCAGAAGCCGGGACTTCCCGTTTGATGAGCAGTTCTTC
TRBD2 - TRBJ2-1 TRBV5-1 CASSRGLAGGPSSYNEQFF TGCGCCAGCAGCAGGGGACTAGCGGGAGGACCGAGCTCCTACAATGAGCAGTTCTTC
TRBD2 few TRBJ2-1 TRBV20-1 CSARPSGSGAYNEQFF TGCAGTGCTAGACCTAGCGGGAGTGGGGCCTACAATGAGCAGTTCTTC
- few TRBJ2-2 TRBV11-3 CASSSTTDGELFF TGTGCCAGCAGCTCGACCACAGACGGGGAGCTGTTTTTT
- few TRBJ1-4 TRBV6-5 CASSYVGFGEKLFF TGTGCCAGCAGTTACGTAGGATTTGGGGAAAAACTGTTTTTT
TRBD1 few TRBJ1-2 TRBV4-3 CASSQIDRDPDRSF TGCGCCAGCAGCCAAATAGACAGGGACCCGGACCGAAGCTTC
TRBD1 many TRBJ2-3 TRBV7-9 CASSQGVSDTQYF TGTGCCAGCAGCCAGGGGGTCTCAGATACGCAGTATTTT
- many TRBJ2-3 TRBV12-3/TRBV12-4 CASTIRASTDTQYF TGTGCCAGCACTATTAGAGCTAGCACAGATACGCAGTATTTT
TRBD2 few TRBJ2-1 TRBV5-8 CASSLSGSLGEQFF TGTGCCAGCAGCTTAAGCGGGAGCCTAGGTGAGCAGTTCTTC
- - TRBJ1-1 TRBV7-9 CAQAGANTEAFF TGTGCTCAGGCGGGGGCGAACACTGAAGCTTTCTTT
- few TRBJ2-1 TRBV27 CASSLNLQGRQFF TGTGCCAGCAGTTTGAACCTACAGGGACGGCAGTTCTTC
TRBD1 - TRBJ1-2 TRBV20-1 CRATYQGGNYGYTF TGCAGAGCTACCTACCAGGGGGGAAACTATGGCTACACCTTC
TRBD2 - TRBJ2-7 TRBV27 CASSPLSGLAGPYEQYF TGTGCCAGCAGTCCCCTATCAGGGCTAGCGGGCCCCTACGAGCAGTACTTC
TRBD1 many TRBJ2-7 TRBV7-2 CASSQQGLIYEQYF TGTGCCAGCAGCCAACAGGGGCTCATTTACGAGCAGTACTTC
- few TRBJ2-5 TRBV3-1 CASSHSRSETQYF TGTGCCAGCAGCCACTCCCGGTCGGAGACCCAGTACTTC
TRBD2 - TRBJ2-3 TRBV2 CASSYRLASGGDTQYF TGTGCCAGCAGTTACCGACTAGCCTCCGGGGGAGATACGCAGTATTTT
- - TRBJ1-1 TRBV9 CASSVGSGSLSAEAFF TGTGCCAGCAGCGTTGGGAGTGGGAGTCTCTCTGCTGAAGCTTTCTTT
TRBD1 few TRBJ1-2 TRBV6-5 CASSTRSTGNYGYTF TGTGCCAGCAGTACACGATCGACAGGGAACTATGGCTACACCTTC
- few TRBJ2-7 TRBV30 CAWSERNTYEQYF TGTGCCTGGAGTGAACGGAACACCTACGAGCAGTACTTC
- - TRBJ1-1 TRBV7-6 CASSHHGAQGVNTEAFF TGTGCCAGCAGCCATCACGGGGCGCAGGGAGTGAACACTGAAGCTTTCTTT
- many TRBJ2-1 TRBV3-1 CASSQDGGPYNEQFF TGTGCCAGCAGCCAAGATGGGGGGCCCTACAATGAGCAGTTCTTC
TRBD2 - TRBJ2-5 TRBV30 CAWKTSGRMGETQYF TGTGCCTGGAAAACTAGCGGGAGGATGGGGGAGACCCAGTACTTC
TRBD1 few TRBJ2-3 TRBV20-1 CSARDQGAWGTSTDTQYF TGCAGTGCTAGAGATCAGGGGGCCTGGGGGACTAGCACAGATACGCAGTATTTT
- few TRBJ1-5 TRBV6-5 CASSFGVGREYQPQHF TGTGCCAGCAGTTTTGGGGTAGGGAGGGAGTATCAGCCCCAGCATTTT
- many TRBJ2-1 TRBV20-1 CSASLLAAGANEQFF TGCAGTGCTAGCCTTCTGGCGGCCGGGGCGAATGAGCAGTTCTTC